This T cell receptor beta chain was profiled in a study of shared clonotypes between healthy human individuals. The table lists this clone with a count of one. The identical CDR3 is also encoded by other nucleotide sequences in the sample. Under the authors' procedure: ImmunoSEQ output lacked quality scores and full-length reads, limiting matched filtering. Generated by immunoSEQ multiplex PCR, the TCRdb table keeps only in-frame clones and is missing some. V and J calls and clone size are as listed in that table; D and trimming were resolved from the DNA. The sample consists of about 2.2 million clones, about 93% of them appearing once. Germline lookup yields CDR1 MDHEN and CDR2 SYDVKM. The CDR3 totals 13 residues. The V gene end was trimmed by 6 bases and the J gene end by 6 bases; junction bases not matched to a gene: 5. CD8 cells regarded as naive lacked CD45RO, were positively chosen for CCR7, and omitted terminally differentiated effector memory CD45RA+ cells.

Sequenced material: naive CD8+ T cells from PBMCs. V gene TRBV28 combines with J gene TRBJ1-2; 9 nucleotides line up with TRBD1. The receptor was isolated from a man between 18 and 29 years old in good health. Some clones in this sample may be carry-over from other donors' samples. The CDR3 protein is CASSLTGGDGYTF. CDR3 coding DNA: TGTGCCAGCAGCCTGACAGGGGGGGATGGCTACACCTTC.